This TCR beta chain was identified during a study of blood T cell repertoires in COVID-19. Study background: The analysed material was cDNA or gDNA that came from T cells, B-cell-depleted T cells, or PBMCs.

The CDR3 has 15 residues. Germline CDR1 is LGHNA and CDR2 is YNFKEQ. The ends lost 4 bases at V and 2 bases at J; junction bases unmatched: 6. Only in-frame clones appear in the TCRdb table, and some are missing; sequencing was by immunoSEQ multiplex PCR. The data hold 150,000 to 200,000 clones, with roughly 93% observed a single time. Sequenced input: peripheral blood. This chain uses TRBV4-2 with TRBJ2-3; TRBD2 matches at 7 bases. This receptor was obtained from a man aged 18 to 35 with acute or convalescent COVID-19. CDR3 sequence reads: CASSRGGEHTDTQYF. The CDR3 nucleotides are TGTGCCAGCAGCCGTGGGGGGGAGCACACAGATACGCAGTATTTT.